This T cell receptor beta chain was captured in a study of cytomegalovirus exposure and HLA in healthy donors (dated by TCRdb to 2015 to 2018). Turning to the overall study: An earlier analysis of more than 550 of the donors reported under 300 Gb of sequence data and 117 million unique TCR beta sequences obtained from 180 million or so T cells. Donor age, sex, ethnicity and CMV serostatus were compiled alongside the repertoire data. Rather than using new phenotypic data, the later analysis identified candidate immune exposures from TCR beta sequences and from how often those sequences occurred across donors. In addition to the first cohort of around 670 subjects, a separate validation cohort of 120 different subjects was used. In an earlier analysis of a few hundred of the donors, high-throughput TCR beta sequencing was used to judge whether each TCR beta V gene segment behaved as functional or pseudogenic. A later analysis re-analyzed previously published TCR beta repertoires from 650 to 800 donors and added high-resolution HLA genotyping to study TCR occurrence patterns. A later genetic analysis took genome-wide SNP genotypes for about three fifths of the roughly 700 donors and used that subset as a discovery cohort. The genetic ancestry cluster associated with self-reported Caucasian donors included about 84% of the roughly 400 genotyped donors. Typing coverage differed by locus: A, B, C, DRB1 and DQB1 were typed in roughly 629-630 donors, DQA1 in 522, DPA1 in some 570, and DPB1 in 472. All discovery cohort repertoires had been generated using a single sequencing platform. Several DR-DQ haplotypes were handled as single units for association and clustering because linkage in the cohort was strong. Among 398 genotyped donors of the cohort, an average of about 240,000 unique TCR beta nucleotide sequences were sequenced per donor, around a sixth of them non-productive. HLA typing covered class I and class II loci at four-digit resolution. The study used immunosequencing to profile the T cell repertoires of 600 to 850 subjects and linked those repertoires to cytomegalovirus serostatus. An early release covering roughly 600 HLA-typed donors comprised around 300 gigabases of sequencing data and roughly 85 million unique TCR sequences. The study combined high-throughput TCR immunosequencing, statistical association of individual TCRs with disease status, and machine learning to predict cytomegalovirus infection status. The aim of the study was to test whether cataloging public T cell receptors could identify signatures of past pathogen exposure. Points the paper makes about the study in general: In vitro tests confirmed that three of the cytomegalovirus-associated TCR beta chains recognize cytomegalovirus antigens. A later analysis found that most CMV-associated TCR beta chains appeared HLA-restricted, with HLA associations seemingly driven largely by CMV exposure. At a false discovery rate of 0.05, a later analysis linked 15,000 to 20,000 TCR beta sequences to specific HLA alleles. Some IMGT-functional V segments, including TRBV6-2 and TRBV6-3, could not be told apart with the 87-base-pair reads, so those segments were excluded. According to a later genetic analysis, donors in an Asian-associated ancestry cluster had fewer N-insertions in productive TCRs than the approximately 670-donor mean. Because HLA typing was unavailable for some donors at each locus, only the typed subset was used in association tests. According to a later analysis, parvovirus B19, influenza, CMV and Epstein-Barr virus appeared linked to several top co-occurrence clusters. An earlier analysis of approximately 600 of the donors showed that most TCR beta V segments appeared in productive rearrangements either about 87% or about 30% of the time, which broadly matched IMGT annotations. Most TCR sequences were seen in very few donors, while some public TCRs were found in many individuals. In a later genetic analysis, a missense DCLRE1C variant was associated with V-gene and J-gene trimming of TCR beta chains, and the association was replicated in an independent cohort. It was suggested by the authors that the approach could potentially be generalized to other disease states and immunological phenotypes. Because counts were too low, about 17 rarely observed V segments, including chromosome 9 orphons, were excluded from the earlier analysis of 587 of the donors. Assigning TCR associations to individual alleles was difficult when HLA alleles, especially DR and DQ, strongly co-occurred. In a later analysis, HLA-associated TCR beta chains showed more clonal expansion and lower generation probabilities than non-associated chains that were equally common. A cluster of highly shared sequence variants was judged likely to be a technical artifact of the sequencing pipeline. Correlated functional status among segregating V segments might be attributable to linkage disequilibrium, but an unknown experimental factor could not be ruled out. Roughly uniform sequencing depth across donors was assumed in presence/absence analyses, although this assumption may not hold. This cohort had only TCR beta chains sequenced, and the lack of alpha or paired-chain data limited which features could be detected. A later analysis found that TCR association rates varied across HLA loci, with DRB1 alleles showing the most associated TCRs and HLA-C alleles the fewest. The classifier was reported to diagnose cytomegalovirus status with high specificity and sensitivity in both the original and validation cohorts. The study gave a list of 150 to 200 TCR beta chains associated with cytomegalovirus. A further reported finding was that TCR beta sequences accurately predicted the HLA-A and HLA-B alleles for most subjects in the first cohort. The only immune exposure information available for the cohort was CMV serostatus.

Library preparation used the immunoSEQ multiplex PCR assay. The multiplex PCR relied on a mix of 60 forward primers for TCR Vbeta segments and 13 reverse primers for TCR Jbeta segments. Amplification of the CDR3 region of rearranged TCR beta genes was performed with a multiplex PCR assay on genomic DNA. The amplified TCR beta libraries were sequenced on the Illumina HiSeq System as 87-base-pair reads. The source study handled its data this way. A later analysis tallied 80 million to 95 million unique TCR beta chains across the 666 repertoires, and approximately 11 million of those chains were shared by two or more donors. A nearest-neighbor algorithm error-corrected the raw reads and collapsed the reads into unique sequences, merging closely related sequences to remove PCR and sequencing errors. V, D and J gene segments were assigned by aligning CDR3 sequences to IMGT reference sequences. For a sequence to be retained, a match of at least six nucleotides was required to both a V gene segment and a J gene segment. A rearrangement was called productive if the CDR3 had no stop codons and remained in frame with V and J, and every other rearrangement was called non-productive. Following IMGT convention, CDR3 was defined as the stretch from the second conserved V-encoded cysteine up to the conserved J-encoded phenylalanine. In an earlier analysis of 500 to 650 of the donors, sequences lacking an unambiguous match to a single V gene segment were excluded. An earlier analysis of several hundred of the donors called V segments functional above 56.7% productive rearrangements and segregating when the between-donor standard deviation exceeded 5%. A statistical classification framework was developed to diagnose cytomegalovirus status using the catalog of TCR beta chain sequences. V and J gene assignment, in a later analysis, came from comparing TCR nucleotide sequences with IMGT/GENE-DB human TR gene sequences. Using the TCRdist pipeline, a later analysis assigned CDR3 sequences along with most-parsimonious VDJ recombination scenarios. In a later analysis, each TCR beta chain was defined by its CDR3 amino acid sequence together with its V-gene family, and reads lacking a unique V-gene family were excluded. To address suspected cross-contamination and a sequencing artifact, a later analysis removed several hundred highly shared, low-generation-probability nucleotide sequences. In a later analysis, a clonal expansion index was calculated for each public chain from normalized within-repertoire ranks of inferred template counts. In a later analysis, generation probabilities were computed using a VDJ recombination model fitted to out-of-frame rearrangements, and the results were checked against IGoR. In a later analysis, TCR-TCR, TCR-HLA and TCR-CMV co-occurrence was scored with hypergeometric tests, and a repertoire-size bias correction was applied to TCR pairs. In a later analysis, false discovery rates were estimated by permuting HLA or CMV assignments 20 times. In a later analysis, co-occurring TCRs were grouped using DBSCAN, with TCRdist sequence similarity added in when clustering inside HLA-allele-positive subsets. For co-occurrence clustering, repertoires with fewer than 30,000 or more than 120,000 public chains were excluded, along with about five repertoires with anomalous nucleotide sharing. As stored in TCRdb, this immuneACCESS dataset retains in-frame rearrangements with V and J assigned. A fraction of the clones does not appear; measured against another copy, unresolved V genes explain less than half of the discrepancy, and the remainder lacks a known reason. Clonal size and the V and J genes are those of that table, whereas D and trimming came from the DNA. In this sample the table shows approximately 150,000 clones, 68% of which occur a single time. Roughly 4.4% of the sample goes to the ten largest clones.

From its cysteine to its phenylalanine, the CDR3 spans 17 amino acids. Of the read, only the CDR3 DNA is kept; its 51 bases are in frame from base 1. V and J are truncated by 2 bases and 2 bases respectively, leaving an intervening sequence of 18 bases. CDR1 is given as SEHNR and CDR2 as FQNEAQ, both from the germline V gene (reference sequence). In total, fewer than 750 healthy bone marrow donors made up the cohort. At the time of sampling, every cohort member was nominally healthy, though immune exposures that went unrecorded were likely present. The donor was CMV seropositive and belonged to the group of around 300 seropositive cohort members. A peripheral blood sample was collected from each donor, and TCR beta sequencing was performed on peripheral blood mononuclear cells. Genomic DNA extraction from the blood cell samples was performed with the Qiagen DNeasy Blood Extraction Kit. This clone was recorded once. What antigen it recognizes has not been identified. Qualities for individual bases were not recorded, and no much larger clone is one base off.

The chain uses TRBV7-9 and TRBJ2-5; TRBD1 is a weak D gene call, 5 bases matching. This clonotype originated in a woman aged 18-29 years in good health and CMV-seropositive. The sample taken for sequencing was PBMCs. The sequenced DNA: TGTGCCAGCAGCTTACCCAGACAGCAACCCTTACAAGAGACCCAGTACTTC. It codes for CASSLPRQQPLQETQYF.